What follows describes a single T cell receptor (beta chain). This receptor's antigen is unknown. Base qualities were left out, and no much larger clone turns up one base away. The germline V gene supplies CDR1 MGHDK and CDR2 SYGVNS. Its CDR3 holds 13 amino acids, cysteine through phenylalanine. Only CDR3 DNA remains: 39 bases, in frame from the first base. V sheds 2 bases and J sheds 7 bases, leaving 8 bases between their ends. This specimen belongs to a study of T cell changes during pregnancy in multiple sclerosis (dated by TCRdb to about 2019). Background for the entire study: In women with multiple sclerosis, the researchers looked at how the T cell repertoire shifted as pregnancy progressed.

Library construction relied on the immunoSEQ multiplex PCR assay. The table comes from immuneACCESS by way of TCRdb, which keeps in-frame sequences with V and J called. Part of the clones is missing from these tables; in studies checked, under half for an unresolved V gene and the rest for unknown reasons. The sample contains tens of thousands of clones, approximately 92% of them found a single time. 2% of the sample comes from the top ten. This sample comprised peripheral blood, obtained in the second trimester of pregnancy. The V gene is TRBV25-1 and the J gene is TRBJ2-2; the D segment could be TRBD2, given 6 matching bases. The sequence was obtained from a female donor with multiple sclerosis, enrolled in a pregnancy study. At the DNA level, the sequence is TGTGCCAGCAGTGAACTAGCGATCGGGGAGCTGTTTTTT. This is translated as CASSELAIGELFF.